The next 3 T cell receptor beta chains were all read from a single sample in a study of shared clonotypes between healthy human individuals (dated by TCRdb to 2018 to 2020). CD8 naive samples were CD45RO-negative cells positively selected for CCR7, giving a CD45RA+CCR7+ population that excluded TemRA cells. Library preparation employed the immunoSEQ multiplex PCR assay. The source is immuneACCESS, and TCRdb retained only in-frame sequences with V and J called. Part of the clones is not carried over; for the studies checked, unresolved V genes explain less than half of this, and the remainder is unexplained. The sample yields roughly 2.1 million clones; 85% to 95% were counted once. Around 1.7% of the sample rests with the top ten. Sequenced material: naive CD8+ T cells from PBMCs. The cell subset or site label corresponds to: CD45RA+CCR7+. The receptor source for this set is a man aged 18-30 years in good health. Some clones in this sample may be carry-over from other donors' samples.

The chain employs TRBV6-6 and TRBJ1-2; D is unclear. Germline lookup yields CDR1 MNHNY and CDR2 SVGAGI (reference sequence). Trimming removed 2 bases from V and 2 bases from J, with 9 bases in between. CDR3 length: 14 residues. CDR3 region: CASSYVAGNYGYTF. The CDR3 DNA sequence: TGTGCCAGCAGTTACGTTGCGGGAAACTATGGCTACACCTTC.

The genes are TRBV27 and TRBJ2-7; unclear D gene. CDR1 is MNHEY, CDR2 SMNVEV, per germline (reference sequence). This CDR3 is built from 13 residues. Trimming took 3 bases from V and 2 from J, leaving 8 bases between them. The CDR3 reads CASSFAPTYEQYF. The CDR3, as DNA: TGTGCCAGCAGTTTCGCACCGACCTACGAGCAGTACTTC.

The chain couples TRBV29-1 to TRBJ2-7, with unresolved D. The CDR3 sequence is 12 residues long. Germline CDR1 is SQVTM and CDR2 is ANQGSEA. V shed 4 bases and J shed 7 bases, with 14 bases lying between them. The CDR3 DNA follows: TGCAGCGTTGTTGGGGAACCTAGAGAGCAGTACTTC. Translating gives CSVVGEPREQYF.